These T cell receptor beta chains were read from a single sample in a study of regulatory T cells in long-lasting Graves disease. TCRdb used MiXCR to reprocess the multiplex PCR reads, holding one entry per CDR3 protein. The profile shows around 460,000 distinct CDR3 sequences, 20% to 25% of them singletons. The specimen comprised peripheral blood mononuclear cells (PBMCs), sampled when the disease was refractory, from a patient treated with antithyroid drugs. Receptors originate from a female donor with Graves disease. CDR3s include the opening cysteine and the closing phenylalanine or tryptophan. The order of the fields is J gene, CDR3 length, V gene, CDR3 protein.

>TRBJ1-1|15|TRBV11-2
CASSRGGSPNTEAFF
>TRBJ1-1|15|TRBV28
CASSAGTGVNTEAFF
>TRBJ1-1|13|TRBV24-1
CATSARFGTEAFF
>TRBJ2-5|13|TRBV28
CATSGAHQETQYF
>TRBJ1-2|13|TRBV30
CAWEPGQGIGYTF
>TRBJ2-7|16|TRBV14
CASSPYRSGISYEQYF
>TRBJ2-7|15|TRBV15
CATSRAPPGAYEQYF
>TRBJ1-5|16|TRBV2
CASSPAPRTPDQPRHF
>TRBJ2-7|13|TRBV4-1
CASSQLGAWEQYF
>TRBJ2-1|15|TRBV20-1
CSARDPSGGYNEQFF
>TRBJ2-2|16|TRBV7-2
CASSLNRVSNTGELFF
>TRBJ1-5|15|TRBV7-9
CASSLGSVWGQPQHF
>TRBJ2-5|14|TRBV11-2
CASSSDSLQETQYF
>TRBJ2-5|15|TRBV27
CASSPRLAGQETQYF
>TRBJ2-7|15|TRBV11-2
CASSLAGTGNHEQYF
>TRBJ1-1|13|TRBV28
CASSEGGDTEAFF
>TRBJ2-7|17|TRBV4-3
CASSQDVPRTAAYEQYF
>TRBJ2-5|15|TRBV2
CASSVDRGFLETQYF
>TRBJ1-1|14|TRBV28
CASSPTDTNTEAFF
>TRBJ1-1|13|TRBV28
CASTGGTISEAFF
>TRBJ2-2|13|TRBV28
CASGTAVPGELFF
>TRBJ2-7|13|TRBV2
CASRRQGVYEQYF
>TRBJ2-7|18|TRBV28
CASSLLRLAGSKAYEQYF
>TRBJ2-7|13|TRBV18
CASSPLKGSEQYF
>TRBJ2-7|14|TRBV20-1
CSARARTSPHEQYF
>TRBJ1-2|13|TRBV19
CASRVPGGYGYTF
>TRBJ2-7|14|TRBV28
CASGTGQGLNEQYF
>TRBJ2-7|12|TRBV28
CASSFRGSEQYF
>TRBJ2-2|15|TRBV6-5
CASSLRFRNTGELFF
>TRBJ1-6|13|TRBV28
CASINPGDSPLHF
>TRBJ1-4|17|TRBV20-1
CSARDHMGQEANEKLFF
>TRBJ2-7|15|TRBV19
CASSTTGGGVAEQYF
>TRBJ2-1|13|TRBV7-3
CASSSNGDNEQFF
>TRBJ2-7|15|TRBV6-1
CASSISGGSAYEQYF
>TRBJ2-5|16|TRBV9
CASSVAAGTHQETQYF
>TRBJ1-5|14|TRBV7-2
CASTPGQGNQPQHF
>TRBJ1-6|15|TRBV6-2/TRBV6-3
CASSYSNRGHSPLHF
>TRBJ2-5|14|TRBV9
CASSATGVAETQYF
>TRBJ1-6|15|TRBV2
CASSEVNSPNSPLHF
>TRBJ2-5|13|TRBV18
CASSPQGVETQYF
>TRBJ2-6|15|TRBV19
CASTTTGAGANVLTF
>TRBJ2-3|15|TRBV2
CASSPGQGPMDTQYF
>TRBJ2-7|15|TRBV11-3
CASMLRQGSTYEQYF
>TRBJ2-5|13|TRBV7-9
CASSLSYGDNKYF
>TRBJ1-1|16|TRBV11-2
CASSSRAPRGRTEAFF
>TRBJ2-7|15|TRBV4-1
CASSRSGTDTYEQYF
>TRBJ2-2|16|TRBV27
CASSLYPAGGTGELFF
>TRBJ2-5|17|TRBV9
CASSSSRGLQAKETQYF
>TRBJ2-5|14|TRBV6-2/TRBV6-3
CASSYGALKETQYF
>TRBJ2-5|19|TRBV7-3
CASSLTGLGTSGEGETQYF
>TRBJ2-5|14|TRBV10-3
CAISQVRYQETQYF
>TRBJ2-7|12|TRBV19
CASSATGNEQYF
>TRBJ1-5|12|TRBV29-1
CSVVGNNQPQHF